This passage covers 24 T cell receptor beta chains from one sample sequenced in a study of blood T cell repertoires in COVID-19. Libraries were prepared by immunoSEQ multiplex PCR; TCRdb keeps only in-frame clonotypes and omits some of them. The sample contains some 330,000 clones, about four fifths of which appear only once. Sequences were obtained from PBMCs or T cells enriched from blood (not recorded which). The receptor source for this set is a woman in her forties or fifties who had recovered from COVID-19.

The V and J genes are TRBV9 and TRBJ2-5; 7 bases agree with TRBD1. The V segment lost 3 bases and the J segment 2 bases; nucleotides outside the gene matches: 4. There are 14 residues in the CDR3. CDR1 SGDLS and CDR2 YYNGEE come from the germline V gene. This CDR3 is CASSARQGQETQYF. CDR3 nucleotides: TGTGCCAGCAGCGCCCGACAGGGACAAGAGACCCAGTACTTC.

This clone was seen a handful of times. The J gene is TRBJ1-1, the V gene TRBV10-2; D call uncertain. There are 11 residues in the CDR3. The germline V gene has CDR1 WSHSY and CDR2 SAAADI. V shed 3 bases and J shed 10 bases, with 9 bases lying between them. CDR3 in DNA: TGCGCCAGCAGTGAAGGAGACTTAGCTTTCTTT. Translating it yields CASSEGDLAFF.

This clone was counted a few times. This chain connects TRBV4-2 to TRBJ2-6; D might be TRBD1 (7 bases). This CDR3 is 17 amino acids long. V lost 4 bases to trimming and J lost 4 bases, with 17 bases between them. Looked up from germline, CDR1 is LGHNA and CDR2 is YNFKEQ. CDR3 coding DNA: TGTGCCAGCAGCCTTGGAGGGGGCGCATCCGGGGCCAACGTCCTGACTTTC. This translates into CASSLGGGASGANVLTF.

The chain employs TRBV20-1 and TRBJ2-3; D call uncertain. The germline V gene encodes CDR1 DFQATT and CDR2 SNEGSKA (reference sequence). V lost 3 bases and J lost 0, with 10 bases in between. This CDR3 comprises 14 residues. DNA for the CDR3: TGCAGTGCTAGTCCCCGTCCTAGCACAGATACGCAGTATTTT. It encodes CSASPRPSTDTQYF.

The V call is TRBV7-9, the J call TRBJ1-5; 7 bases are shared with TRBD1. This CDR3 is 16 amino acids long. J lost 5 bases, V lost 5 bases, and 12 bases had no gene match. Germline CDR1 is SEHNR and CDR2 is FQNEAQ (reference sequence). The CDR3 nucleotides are TGTGCCAGCAGCACCGAGAGGGGGCTCGGGGATCAGCCCCAGCATTTT. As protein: CASSTERGLGDQPQHF.

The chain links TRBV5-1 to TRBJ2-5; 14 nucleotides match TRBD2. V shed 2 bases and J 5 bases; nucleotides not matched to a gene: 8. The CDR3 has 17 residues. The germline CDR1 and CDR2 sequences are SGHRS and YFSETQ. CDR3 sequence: CASSFTGLAGGRETQYF. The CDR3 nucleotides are TGCGCCAGCAGCTTCACCGGACTAGCGGGGGGAAGGGAGACCCAGTACTTC.

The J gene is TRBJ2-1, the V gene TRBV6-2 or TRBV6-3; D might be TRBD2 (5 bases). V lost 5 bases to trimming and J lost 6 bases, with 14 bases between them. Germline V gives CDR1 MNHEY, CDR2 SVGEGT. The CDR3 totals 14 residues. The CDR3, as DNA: TGTGCCAGCAGTAACCCCGGGAAGACCAATGAGCAGTTCTTC. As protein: CASSNPGKTNEQFF.

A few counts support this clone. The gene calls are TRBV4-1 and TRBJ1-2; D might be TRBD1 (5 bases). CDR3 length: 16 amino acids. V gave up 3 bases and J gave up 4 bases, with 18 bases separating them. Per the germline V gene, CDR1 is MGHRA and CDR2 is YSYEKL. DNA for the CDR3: TGCGCCAGCAGCCAGACCCGGCAGGGTGGGTCCTATGGCTACACCTTC. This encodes CASSQTRQGGSYGYTF.

As DNA, the CDR3 is TGTGCCAGCAGCCAAGATCGAGGGCCCGGGACAGGGGGCTCCCATGAAAAACTGTTTTTT. Its translation is CASSQDRGPGTGGSHEKLFF. This chain joins TRBV3-1 (or the pseudogene TRBV3-2) and TRBJ1-4; 12 bases line up with TRBD1. V gave up 0 bases and J gave up 6 bases; unmatched junction bases: 14. The CDR3 extends over 20 amino acids. CDR1 is LGHDT, CDR2 YNNKEL, per germline (reference sequence).

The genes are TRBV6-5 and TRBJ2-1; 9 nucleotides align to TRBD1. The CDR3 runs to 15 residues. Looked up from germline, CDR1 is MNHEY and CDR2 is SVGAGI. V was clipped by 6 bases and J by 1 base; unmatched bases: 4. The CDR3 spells CASSIGQGSYNEQFF. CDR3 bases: TGTGCCAGCAGCATCGGACAGGGGTCCTACAATGAGCAGTTCTTC.

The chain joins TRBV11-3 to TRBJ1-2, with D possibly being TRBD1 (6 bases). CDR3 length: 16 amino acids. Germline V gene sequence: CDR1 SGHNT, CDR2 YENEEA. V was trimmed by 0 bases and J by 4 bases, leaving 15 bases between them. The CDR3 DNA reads TGTGCCAGCAGCTTAGACGCTGACAGGAACATCTATGGCTACACCTTC. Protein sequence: CASSLDADRNIYGYTF. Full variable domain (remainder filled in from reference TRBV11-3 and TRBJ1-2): EAGVVQSPRYKIIEKKQPVAFWCNPISGHNTLYWYLQNLGQGPELLIRYENEEAVDDSQLPKDRFSAERLKGVDSTLKIQPAELGDSAVYLCASSLDADRNIYGYTFGSGTRLTVV.

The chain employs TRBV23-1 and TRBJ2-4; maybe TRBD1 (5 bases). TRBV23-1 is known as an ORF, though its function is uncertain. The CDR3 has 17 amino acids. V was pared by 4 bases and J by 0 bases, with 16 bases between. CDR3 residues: CASSRTTQDLAKNIQYF. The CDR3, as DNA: TGCGCCAGCAGTCGAACGACACAGGACCTAGCCAAAAACATTCAGTACTTC.

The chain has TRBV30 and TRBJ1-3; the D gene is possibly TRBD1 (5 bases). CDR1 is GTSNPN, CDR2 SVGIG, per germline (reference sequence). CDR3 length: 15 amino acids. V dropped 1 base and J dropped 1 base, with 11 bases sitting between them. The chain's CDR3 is CAWSGGGGSGNTIYF. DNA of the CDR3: TGTGCCTGGAGTGGCGGCGGGGGGTCTGGAAACACCATATATTTT.

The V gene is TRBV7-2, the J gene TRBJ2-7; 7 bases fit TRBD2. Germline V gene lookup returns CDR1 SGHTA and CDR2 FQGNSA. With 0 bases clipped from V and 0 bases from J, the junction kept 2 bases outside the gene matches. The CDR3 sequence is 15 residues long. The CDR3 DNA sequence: TGTGCCAGCAGCTTAGCGGGAGGGCTCTCCTACGAGCAGTACTTC. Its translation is CASSLAGGLSYEQYF. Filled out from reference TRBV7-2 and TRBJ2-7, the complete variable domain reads GAGVSQSPSNKVTEKGKDVELRCDPISGHTALYWYRQSLGQGLEFLIYFQGNSAPDKSGLPSDRFSAERTGGSVSTLTIQRTQQEDSAVYLCASSLAGGLSYEQYFGPGTRLTVT.

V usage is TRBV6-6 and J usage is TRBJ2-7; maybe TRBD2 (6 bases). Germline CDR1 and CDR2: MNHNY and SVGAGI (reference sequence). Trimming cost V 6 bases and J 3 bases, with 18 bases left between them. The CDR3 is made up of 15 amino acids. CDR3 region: CASRTGDSYNYEQYF. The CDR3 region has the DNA TGTGCCAGCAGGACTGGGGACTCTTACAACTACGAGCAGTACTTC.

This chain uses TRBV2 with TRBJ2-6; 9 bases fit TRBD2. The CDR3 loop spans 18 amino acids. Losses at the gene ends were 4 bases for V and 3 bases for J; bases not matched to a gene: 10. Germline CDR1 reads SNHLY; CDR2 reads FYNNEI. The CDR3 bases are TGTGCCAGCAGTGTAGTAGCGGGAGCCCTAGGTGGGGCCAACGTCCTGACTTTC. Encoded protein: CASSVVAGALGGANVLTF.

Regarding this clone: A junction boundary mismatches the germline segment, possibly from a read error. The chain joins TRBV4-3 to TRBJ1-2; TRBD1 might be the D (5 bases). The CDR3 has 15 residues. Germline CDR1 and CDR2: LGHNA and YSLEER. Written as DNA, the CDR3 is TGCGCCGGCAGCCAAGATGTGGGGCTAATCTATGGCTACACCTTC. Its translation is CAGSQDVGLIYGYTF.

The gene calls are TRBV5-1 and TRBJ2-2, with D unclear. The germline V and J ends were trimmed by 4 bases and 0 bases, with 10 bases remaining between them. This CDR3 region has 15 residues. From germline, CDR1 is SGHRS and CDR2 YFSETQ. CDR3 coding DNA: TGCGCCAGCAGCCCCGCGAGCGCGAACACCGGGGAGCTGTTTTTT. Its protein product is CASSPASANTGELFF.

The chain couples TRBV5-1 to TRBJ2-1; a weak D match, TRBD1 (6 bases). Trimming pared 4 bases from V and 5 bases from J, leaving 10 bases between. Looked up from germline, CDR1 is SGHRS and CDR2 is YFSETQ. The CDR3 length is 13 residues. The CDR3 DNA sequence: TGCGCCAGCAGCCGACGACAGGACAATGAGCAGTTCTTC. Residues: CASSRRQDNEQFF. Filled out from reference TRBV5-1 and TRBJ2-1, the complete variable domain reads KAGVTQTPRYLIKTRGQQVTLSCSPISGHRSVSWYQQTPGQGLQFLFEYFSETQRNKGNFPGRFSGRQFSNSRSEMNVSTLELGDSALYLCASSRRQDNEQFFGPGTRLTVL.

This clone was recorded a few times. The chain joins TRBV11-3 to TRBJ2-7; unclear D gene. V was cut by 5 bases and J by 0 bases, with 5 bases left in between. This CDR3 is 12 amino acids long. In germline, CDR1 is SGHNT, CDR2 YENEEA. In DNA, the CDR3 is TGTGCCAGCAGCCTAAACTCCTACGAGCAGTACTTC. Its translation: CASSLNSYEQYF.

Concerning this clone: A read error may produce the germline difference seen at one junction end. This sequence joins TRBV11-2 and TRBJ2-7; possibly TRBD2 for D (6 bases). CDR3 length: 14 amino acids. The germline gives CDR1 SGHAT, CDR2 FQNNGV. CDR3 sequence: CASSGRWDSHEQYF. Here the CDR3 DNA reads TGTGCCAGCAGCGGGAGGTGGGACTCCCACGAGCAGTACTTC.

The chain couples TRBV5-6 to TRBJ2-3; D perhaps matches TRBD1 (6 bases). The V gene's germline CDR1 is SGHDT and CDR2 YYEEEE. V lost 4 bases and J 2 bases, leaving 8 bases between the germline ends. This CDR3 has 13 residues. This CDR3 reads CASSTGTTDTQYF. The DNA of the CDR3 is TGTGCCAGCAGCACAGGGACCACAGATACGCAGTATTTT.

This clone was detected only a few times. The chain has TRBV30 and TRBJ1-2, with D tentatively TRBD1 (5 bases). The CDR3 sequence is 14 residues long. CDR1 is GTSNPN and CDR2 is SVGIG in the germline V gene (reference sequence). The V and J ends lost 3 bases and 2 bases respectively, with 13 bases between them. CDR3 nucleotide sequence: TGTGCCTGGAGAACAGGAGTCGAAAACTATGGCTACACCTTC. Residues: CAWRTGVENYGYTF.

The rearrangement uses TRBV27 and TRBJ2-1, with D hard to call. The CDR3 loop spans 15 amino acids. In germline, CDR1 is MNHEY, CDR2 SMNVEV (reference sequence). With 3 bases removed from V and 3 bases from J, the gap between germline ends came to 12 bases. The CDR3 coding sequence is TGTGCCAGCAGTTTTGTCCCGGTCCTCTACAATGAGCAGTTCTTC. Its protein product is CASSFVPVLYNEQFF.